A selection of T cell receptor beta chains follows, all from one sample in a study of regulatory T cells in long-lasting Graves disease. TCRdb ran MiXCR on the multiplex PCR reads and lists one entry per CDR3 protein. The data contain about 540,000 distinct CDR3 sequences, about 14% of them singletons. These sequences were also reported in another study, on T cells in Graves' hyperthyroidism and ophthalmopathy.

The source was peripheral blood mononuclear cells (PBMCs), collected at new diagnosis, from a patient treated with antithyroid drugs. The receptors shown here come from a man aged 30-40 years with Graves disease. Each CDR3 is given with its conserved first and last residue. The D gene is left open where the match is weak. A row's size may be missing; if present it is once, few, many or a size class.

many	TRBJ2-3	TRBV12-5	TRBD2	TGTGCTAGTGGTTTGTCCCAACTAGCGGGAAGTGTGGATACGCAGTATTTT	CASGLSQLAGSVDTQYF
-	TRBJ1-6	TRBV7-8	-	TGTGCCAGCAGTCGGCCGGGGGCCGAGGATTCACCCCTCCACTTT	CASSRPGAEDSPLHF
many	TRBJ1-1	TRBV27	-	TGTGCCAGCAGTCGACAGCACATGAACACTGAAGCTTTCTTT	CASSRQHMNTEAFF
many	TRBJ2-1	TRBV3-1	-	TGTGCCAGCAGCCAAGATGGGGGTGAGCAGTTCTTC	CASSQDGGEQFF
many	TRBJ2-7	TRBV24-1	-	TGTGCCACCAGTGATGGGGCCCTTTTCCCCCTCGAAGAGCAGTACTTC	CATSDGALFPLEEQYF
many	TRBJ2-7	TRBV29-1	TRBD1	TGCAGCGTGAAGACAGGGGCGGACTACGAGCAGTACTTC	CSVKTGADYEQYF
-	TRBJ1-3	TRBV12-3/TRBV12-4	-	TGTGCCAGCCGCGTCCTCTCTGGAAACACCATATATTTT	CASRVLSGNTIYF
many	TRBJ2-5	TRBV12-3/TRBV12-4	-	TGTGCCAGCAGACCCACAGGACAAGAGACCCAGTACTTC	CASRPTGQETQYF
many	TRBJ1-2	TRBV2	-	TGTGCCAGCAGGCGACGGATTTTCTATGGCTACACCTTC	CASRRRIFYGYTF
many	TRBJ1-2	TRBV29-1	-	TGCAGCGTTGAGGGCCCGGGAGGCTACACCTTC	CSVEGPGGYTF
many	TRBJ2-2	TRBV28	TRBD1	TGTGCCAGCAGTTTTACAGGGGGATACACCGGGGAGCTGTTTTTT	CASSFTGGYTGELFF
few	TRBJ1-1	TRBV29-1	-	TGCAGCGTTGGGGCCTTCCCTCGGGGGGACACTGAAGCTTTCTTT	CSVGAFPRGDTEAFF
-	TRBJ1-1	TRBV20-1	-	TGCAGTGCTAGTCGATTGAACACTGAAGCTTTCTTT	CSASRLNTEAFF
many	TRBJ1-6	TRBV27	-	TGTGCCAGCAGTTTATTGGGGCGAGGTAATTCACCCCTCCACTTT	CASSLLGRGNSPLHF
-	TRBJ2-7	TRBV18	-	TGTGCCAGCTCACCGGGGTCGGGGCAGTACTTC	CASSPGSGQYF
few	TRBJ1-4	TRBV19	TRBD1	TGTGCCAGTAGTTTCTCTTCCGGGACAGAAGAAAAACTGTTTTTT	CASSFSSGTEEKLFF
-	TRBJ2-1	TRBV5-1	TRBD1	TGCGCCAGCAGCATACTAGGACAGGAACATGAGCAGTTCTTC	CASSILGQEHEQFF
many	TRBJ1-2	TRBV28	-	TGTGCCAGCAGTTCGCGTGCCATCCACTATGGCTACACCTTC	CASSSRAIHYGYTF
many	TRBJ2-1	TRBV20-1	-	TGCAGTGCTCGCTACGGACGCAACAATGAGCAGTTCTTC	CSARYGRNNEQFF
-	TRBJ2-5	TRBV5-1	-	TGCGCCAGCGGATCAGGGGGGGGAGAGACCCAGTACTTC	CASGSGGGETQYF
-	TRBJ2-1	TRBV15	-	TGTGCCACCAGCAGAGATCCCTACGGGACGAACAATGAGCAGTTCTTC	CATSRDPYGTNNEQFF
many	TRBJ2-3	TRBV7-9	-	TGTGCCAGCAGCTTAGTCAGTAGCGGCCCGGCGGGGACGCAGTATTTT	CASSLVSSGPAGTQYF
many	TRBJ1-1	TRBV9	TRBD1	TGTGCCAGCAGCGTAGATGGACAGGGGAACACTGAAGCTTTCTTT	CASSVDGQGNTEAFF
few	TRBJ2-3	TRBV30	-	TGTGCCTGGGGGCCCACTCCCAGAGATACGCAGTATTTT	CAWGPTPRDTQYF
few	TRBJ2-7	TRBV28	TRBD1	TGTGCCAGCAGTGACCCGGGACAGGGGGTGTACGAGCAGTACTTC	CASSDPGQGVYEQYF
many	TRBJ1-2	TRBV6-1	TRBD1	TGTGCCAGCAACGACAGGGCTGGCTACACCTTC	CASNDRAGYTF
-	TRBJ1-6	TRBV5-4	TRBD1	TGTGCCAGCAAGCTACAGGGGATTAATTCGCCCCTCCACTTT	CASKLQGINSPLHF
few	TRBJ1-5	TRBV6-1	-	TGTGCCAGCAGACGAGAAAGCAATCAGCCCCAGCATTTT	CASRRESNQPQHF
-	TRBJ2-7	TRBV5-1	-	TGCGCCAGCAGCTTGGAGAGGGGCCGGAACGAGCAGTACTTC	CASSLERGRNEQYF
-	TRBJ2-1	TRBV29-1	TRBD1	TGCAGCGGGGACAGTCCCCAGGGCAATGAGCGGTTCTTC	CSGDSPQGNERFF
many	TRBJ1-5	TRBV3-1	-	TGTGCCAGCAGCCAGGGTAGCAATCAGCCCCAGCATTTT	CASSQGSNQPQHF
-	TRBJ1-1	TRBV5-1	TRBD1	TGCGCCAGCAGCTTGGGGGACAGGGAGCGCGGGAACACTGAAGCTATCTTT	CASSLGDRERGNTEAIF
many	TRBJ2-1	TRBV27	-	TGTGCCAGCAGCCCTCGGGACTTTTCACCCGAGCAGTTCTTC	CASSPRDFSPEQFF
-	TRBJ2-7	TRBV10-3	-	TGTGCCATCAGTGTATCAAGGGCAGGACCCTACGAGCAGTACTTC	CAISVSRAGPYEQYF
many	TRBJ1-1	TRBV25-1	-	TGTGCCAGCAGTGACCAGGGAAGACGGGAAGCTTTCTTT	CASSDQGRREAFF
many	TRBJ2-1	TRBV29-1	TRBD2	TGCAGCGCCCCGAGACTAGCGGGAGGATACAATGAGCAGTTCTTC	CSAPRLAGGYNEQFF
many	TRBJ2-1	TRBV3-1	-	TGTGCCAGCAGCCAAGAAGAGGGGGTCTGGCAGTTCTTC	CASSQEEGVWQFF
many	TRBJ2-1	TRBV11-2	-	TGTGCCAGCGTACCGGGACCCTCTACGGATGAGCAGTTCTTC	CASVPGPSTDEQFF
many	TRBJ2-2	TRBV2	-	TGTGCCAGCAGGGACGGGGAGAGAGACACCGGGGAGCTGTTTTTT	CASRDGERDTGELFF
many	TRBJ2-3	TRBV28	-	TGTGCCAGCAGTTTAAGCTCTAGAGGCACAGATACGCAGTATTTT	CASSLSSRGTDTQYF
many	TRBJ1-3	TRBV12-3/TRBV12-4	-	TGTGCCAGCAGTCCTCCCTCGGGAAACACCATATATTTT	CASSPPSGNTIYF
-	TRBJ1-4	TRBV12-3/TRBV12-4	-	TGTGCCAGCAGACCCCCGGGGGGGGGGATTAATGGAAAACTGTTTTTT	CASRPPGGGINGKLFF
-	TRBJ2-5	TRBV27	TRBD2	TGTGCCACCGTTTTTAGCGGGAGTCCGGAGACCCAGTACTTC	CATVFSGSPETQYF
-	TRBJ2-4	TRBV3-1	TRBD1	TGTGCCAGCAGCCCGGACAGGGGGCGGGACACTCAGTACTTC	CASSPDRGRDTQYF
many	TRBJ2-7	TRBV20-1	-	TGCAGTGCTAGAGATCTCTTCGGGTGGGAGCAGTACTTC	CSARDLFGWEQYF
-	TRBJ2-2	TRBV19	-	TGTGCCAGTAGTATAGCGGCAGGGGAAGACACCGGGGAGCTGTTTTTT	CASSIAAGEDTGELFF
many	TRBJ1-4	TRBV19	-	TGTGCCGGCCGGGACACAGCAACTAATGAAAAACTGTTTTTT	CAGRDTATNEKLFF
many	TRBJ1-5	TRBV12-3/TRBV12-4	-	TGTGCCAGCACCCTAAGGAGGGGCGGCAATCAGCCCCAGCATTTT	CASTLRRGGNQPQHF
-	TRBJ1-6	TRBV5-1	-	TGCGCCAGCAGCTTGGACTTAACAGGGTTTGATTCACCCCTCCACTTT	CASSLDLTGFDSPLHF